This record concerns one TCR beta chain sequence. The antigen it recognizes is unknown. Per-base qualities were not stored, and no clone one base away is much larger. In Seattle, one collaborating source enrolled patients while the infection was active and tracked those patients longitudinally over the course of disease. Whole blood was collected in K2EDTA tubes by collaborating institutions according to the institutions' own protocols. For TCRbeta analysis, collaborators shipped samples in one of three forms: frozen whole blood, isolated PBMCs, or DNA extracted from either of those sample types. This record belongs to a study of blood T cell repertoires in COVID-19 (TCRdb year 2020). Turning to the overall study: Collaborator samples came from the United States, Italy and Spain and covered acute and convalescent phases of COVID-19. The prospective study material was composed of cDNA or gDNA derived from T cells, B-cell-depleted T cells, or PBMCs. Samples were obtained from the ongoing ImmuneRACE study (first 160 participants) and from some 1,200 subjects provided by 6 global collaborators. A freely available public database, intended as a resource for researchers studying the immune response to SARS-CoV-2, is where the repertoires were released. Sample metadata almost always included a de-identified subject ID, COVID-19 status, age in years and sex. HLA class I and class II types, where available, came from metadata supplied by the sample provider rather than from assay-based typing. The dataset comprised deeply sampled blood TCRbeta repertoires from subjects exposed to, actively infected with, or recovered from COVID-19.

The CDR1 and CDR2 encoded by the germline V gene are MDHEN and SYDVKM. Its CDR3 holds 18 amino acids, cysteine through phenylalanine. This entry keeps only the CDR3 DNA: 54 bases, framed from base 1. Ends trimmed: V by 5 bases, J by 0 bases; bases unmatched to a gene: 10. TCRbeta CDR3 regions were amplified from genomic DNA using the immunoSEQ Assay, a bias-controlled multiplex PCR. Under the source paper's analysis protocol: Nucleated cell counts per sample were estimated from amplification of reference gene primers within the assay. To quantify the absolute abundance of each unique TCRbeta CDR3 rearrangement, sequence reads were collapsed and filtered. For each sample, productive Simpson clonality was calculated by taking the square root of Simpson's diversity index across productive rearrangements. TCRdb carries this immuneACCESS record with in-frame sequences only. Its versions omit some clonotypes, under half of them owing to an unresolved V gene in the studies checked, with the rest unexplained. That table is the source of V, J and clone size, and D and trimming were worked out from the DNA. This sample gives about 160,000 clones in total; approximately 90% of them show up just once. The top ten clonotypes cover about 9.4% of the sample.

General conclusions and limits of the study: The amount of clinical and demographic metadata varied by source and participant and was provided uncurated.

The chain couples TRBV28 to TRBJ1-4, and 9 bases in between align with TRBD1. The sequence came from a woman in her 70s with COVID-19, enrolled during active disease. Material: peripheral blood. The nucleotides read TGTGCCAGCAGTACATACAGGGGGCCTTTTGCAACTAATGAAAAACTGTTTTTT. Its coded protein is CASSTYRGPFATNEKLFF.